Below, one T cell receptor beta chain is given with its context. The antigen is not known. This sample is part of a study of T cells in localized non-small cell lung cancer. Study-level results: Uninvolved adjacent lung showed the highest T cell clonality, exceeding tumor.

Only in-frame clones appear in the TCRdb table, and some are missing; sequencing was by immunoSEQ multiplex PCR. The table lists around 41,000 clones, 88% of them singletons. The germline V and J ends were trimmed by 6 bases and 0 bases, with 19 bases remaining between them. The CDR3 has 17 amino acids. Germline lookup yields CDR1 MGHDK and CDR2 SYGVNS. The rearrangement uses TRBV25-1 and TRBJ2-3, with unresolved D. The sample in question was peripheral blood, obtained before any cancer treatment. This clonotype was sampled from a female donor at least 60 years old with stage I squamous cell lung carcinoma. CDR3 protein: CASSKGPAGSSTDTQYF. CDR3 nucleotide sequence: TGTGCCAGCAGCAAAGGCCCCGCTGGCTCTAGCACAGATACGCAGTATTTT.